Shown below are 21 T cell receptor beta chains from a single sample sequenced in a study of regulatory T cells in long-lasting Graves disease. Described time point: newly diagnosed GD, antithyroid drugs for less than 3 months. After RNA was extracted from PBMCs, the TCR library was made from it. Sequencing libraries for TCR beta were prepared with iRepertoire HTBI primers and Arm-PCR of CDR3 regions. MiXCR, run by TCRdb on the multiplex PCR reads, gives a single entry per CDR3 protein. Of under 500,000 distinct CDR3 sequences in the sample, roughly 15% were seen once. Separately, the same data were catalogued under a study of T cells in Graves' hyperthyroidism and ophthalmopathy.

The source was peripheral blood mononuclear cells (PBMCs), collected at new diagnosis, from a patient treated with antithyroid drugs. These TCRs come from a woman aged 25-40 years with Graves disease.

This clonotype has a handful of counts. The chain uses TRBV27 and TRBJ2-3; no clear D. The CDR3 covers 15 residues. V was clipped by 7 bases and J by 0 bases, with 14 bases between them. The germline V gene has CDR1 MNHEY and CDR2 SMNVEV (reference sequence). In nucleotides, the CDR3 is TGTGCCAGCACTCCACGAATCTCTAGCACAGATACGCAGTATTTT. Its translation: CASTPRISSTDTQYF.

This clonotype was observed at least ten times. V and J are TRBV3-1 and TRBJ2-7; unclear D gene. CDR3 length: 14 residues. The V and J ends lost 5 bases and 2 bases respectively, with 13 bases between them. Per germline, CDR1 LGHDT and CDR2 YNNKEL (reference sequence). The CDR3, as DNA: TGTGCCAGCAGCTACAAGGACCGCGCCTACGAGCAGTACTTC. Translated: CASSYKDRAYEQYF.

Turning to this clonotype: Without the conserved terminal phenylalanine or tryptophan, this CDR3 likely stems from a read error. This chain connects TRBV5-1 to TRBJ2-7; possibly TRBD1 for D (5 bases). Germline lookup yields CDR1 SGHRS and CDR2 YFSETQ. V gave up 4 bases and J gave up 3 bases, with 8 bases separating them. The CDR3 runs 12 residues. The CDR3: CASSPDSYEQYL. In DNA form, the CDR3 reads TGCGCCAGCAGCCCCGACAGCTACGAGCAGTACCTC.

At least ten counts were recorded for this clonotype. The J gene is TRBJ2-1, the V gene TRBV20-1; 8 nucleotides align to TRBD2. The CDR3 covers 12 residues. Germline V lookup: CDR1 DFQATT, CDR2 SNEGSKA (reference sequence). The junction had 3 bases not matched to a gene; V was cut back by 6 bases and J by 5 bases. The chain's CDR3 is CSATLADNEQFF. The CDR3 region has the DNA TGCAGTGCGACACTAGCGGACAATGAGCAGTTCTTC.

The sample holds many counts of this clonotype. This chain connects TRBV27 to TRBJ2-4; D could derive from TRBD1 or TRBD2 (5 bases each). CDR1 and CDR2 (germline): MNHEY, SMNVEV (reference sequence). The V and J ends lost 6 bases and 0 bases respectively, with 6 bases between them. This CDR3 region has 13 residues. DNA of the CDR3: TGTGCCAGCAGAGGGACAGCCAAAAACATTCAGTACTTC. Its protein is CASRGTAKNIQYF.

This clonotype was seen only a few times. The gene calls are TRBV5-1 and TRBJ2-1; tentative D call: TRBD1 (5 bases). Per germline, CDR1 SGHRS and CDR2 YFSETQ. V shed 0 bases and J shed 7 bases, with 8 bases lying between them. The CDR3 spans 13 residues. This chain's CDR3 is CASSLGQWNEQFF. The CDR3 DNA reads TGCGCCAGCAGCTTGGGACAGTGGAATGAGCAGTTCTTC. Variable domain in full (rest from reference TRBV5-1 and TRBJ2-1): KAGVTQTPRYLIKTRGQQVTLSCSPISGHRSVSWYQQTPGQGLQFLFEYFSETQRNKGNFPGRFSGRQFSNSRSEMNVSTLELGDSALYLCASSLGQWNEQFFGPGTRLTVL.

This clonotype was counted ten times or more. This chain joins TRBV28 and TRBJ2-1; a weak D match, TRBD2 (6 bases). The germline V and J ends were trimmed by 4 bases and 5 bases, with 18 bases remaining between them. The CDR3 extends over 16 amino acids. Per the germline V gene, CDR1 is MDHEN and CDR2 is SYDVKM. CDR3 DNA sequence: TGTGCCAGCAGTTCACCCCCAGGGAGGTCCAACAATGAGCAGTTCTTC. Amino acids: CASSSPPGRSNNEQFF.

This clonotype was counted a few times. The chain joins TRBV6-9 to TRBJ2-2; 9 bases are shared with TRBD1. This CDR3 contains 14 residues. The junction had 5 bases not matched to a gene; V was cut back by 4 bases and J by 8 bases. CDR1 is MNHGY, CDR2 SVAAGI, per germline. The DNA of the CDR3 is TGTGCCAGCAGTTCGACACAGGGGGCGGGGGAGCTGTTTTTT. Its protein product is CASSSTQGAGELFF.

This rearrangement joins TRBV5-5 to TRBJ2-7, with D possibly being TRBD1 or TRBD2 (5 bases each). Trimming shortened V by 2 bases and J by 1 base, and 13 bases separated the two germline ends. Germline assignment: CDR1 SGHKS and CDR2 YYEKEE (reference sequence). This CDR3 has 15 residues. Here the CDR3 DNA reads TGTGCCAGCAGCTTTTTCCGGGACGGGTCCTACGAGCAGTACTTC. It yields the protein CASSFFRDGSYEQYF.

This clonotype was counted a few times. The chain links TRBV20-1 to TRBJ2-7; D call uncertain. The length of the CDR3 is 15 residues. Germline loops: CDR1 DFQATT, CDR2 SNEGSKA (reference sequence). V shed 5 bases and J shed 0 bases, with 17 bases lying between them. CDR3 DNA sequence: TGCAGTGCTCCTGGGATCCCCCGGAGCTCCTACGAGCAGTACTTC. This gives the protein CSAPGIPRSSYEQYF.

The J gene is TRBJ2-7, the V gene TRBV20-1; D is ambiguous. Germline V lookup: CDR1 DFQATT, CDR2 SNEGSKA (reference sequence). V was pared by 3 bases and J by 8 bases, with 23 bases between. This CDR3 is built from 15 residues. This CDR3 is CSASAPIGNEYKQYF. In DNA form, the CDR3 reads TGCAGTGCTAGTGCCCCCATAGGGAACGAATACAAGCAGTACTTC.

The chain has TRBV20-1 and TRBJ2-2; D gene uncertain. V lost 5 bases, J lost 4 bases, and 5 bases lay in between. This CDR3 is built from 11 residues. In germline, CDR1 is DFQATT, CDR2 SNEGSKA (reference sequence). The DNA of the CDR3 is TGCAGTGCTGCCGTCACCGGGGAGCTGTTTTTT. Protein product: CSAAVTGELFF.

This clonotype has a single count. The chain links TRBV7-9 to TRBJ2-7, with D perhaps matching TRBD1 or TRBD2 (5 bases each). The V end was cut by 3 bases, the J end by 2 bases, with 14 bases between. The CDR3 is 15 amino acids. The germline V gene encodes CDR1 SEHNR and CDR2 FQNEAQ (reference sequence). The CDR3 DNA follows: TGTGCCAGCAGCTTCCCCGGGGCCGAGGCCTACGAGCAGTACTTC. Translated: CASSFPGAEAYEQYF.

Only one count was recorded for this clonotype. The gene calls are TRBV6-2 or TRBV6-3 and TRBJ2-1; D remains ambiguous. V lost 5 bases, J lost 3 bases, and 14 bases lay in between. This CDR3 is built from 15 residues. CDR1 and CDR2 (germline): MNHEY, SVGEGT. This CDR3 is CASSLSLSGYNEQFF. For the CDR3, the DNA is TGTGCCAGCAGTCTAAGCCTCTCAGGCTACAATGAGCAGTTCTTC.

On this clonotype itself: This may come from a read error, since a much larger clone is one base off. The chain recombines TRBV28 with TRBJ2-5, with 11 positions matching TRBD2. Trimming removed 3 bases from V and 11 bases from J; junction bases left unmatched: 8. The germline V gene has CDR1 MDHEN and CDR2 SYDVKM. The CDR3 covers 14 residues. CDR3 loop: CASSFTGLAVSQYF. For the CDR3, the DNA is TGTGCCAGCAGTTTTACGGGACTAGCGGTGTCACAGTACTTC.

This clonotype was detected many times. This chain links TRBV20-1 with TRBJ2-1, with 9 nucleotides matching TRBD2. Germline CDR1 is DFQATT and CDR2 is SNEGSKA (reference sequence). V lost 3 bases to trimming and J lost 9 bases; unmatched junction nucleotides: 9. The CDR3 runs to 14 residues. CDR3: CSASGGRALGEQFF. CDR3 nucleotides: TGCAGTGCTAGTGGCGGGAGGGCCCTCGGTGAGCAGTTCTTC.

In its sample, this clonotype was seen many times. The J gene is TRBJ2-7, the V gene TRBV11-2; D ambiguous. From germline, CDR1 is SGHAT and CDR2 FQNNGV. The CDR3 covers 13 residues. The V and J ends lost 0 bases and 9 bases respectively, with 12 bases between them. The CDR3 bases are TGTGCCAGCAGCTTAGACGGTTCCCGTGCGCAGTACTTC. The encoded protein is CASSLDGSRAQYF.

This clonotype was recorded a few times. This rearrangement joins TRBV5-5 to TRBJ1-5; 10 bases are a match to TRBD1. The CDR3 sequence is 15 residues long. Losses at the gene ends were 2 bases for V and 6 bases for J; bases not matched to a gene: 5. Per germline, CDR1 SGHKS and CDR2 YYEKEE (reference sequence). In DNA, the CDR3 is TGTGCCAGCAGCTTATCGGGACAGGGGACTCAGCCCCAGCATTTT. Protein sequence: CASSLSGQGTQPQHF.

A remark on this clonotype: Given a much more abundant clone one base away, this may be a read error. CDR3 region: CASSLRTSNEQFF. The DNA for the CDR3 is TGCGCCAGCAGCTTGAGGACGTCCAATGAGCAGTTCTTC. The chain joins TRBV5-1 to TRBJ2-1; D uncertain. The CDR3 is made up of 13 amino acids. Between the trimmed V and J ends, which lost 1 base and 6 bases, there was a span of 8 bases. Germline V gives CDR1 SGHRS, CDR2 YFSETQ.

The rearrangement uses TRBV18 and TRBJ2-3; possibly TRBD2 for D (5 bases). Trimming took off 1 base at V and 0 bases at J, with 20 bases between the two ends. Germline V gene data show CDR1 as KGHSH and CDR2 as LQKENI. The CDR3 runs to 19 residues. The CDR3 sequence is CASSPLTGMYMGSTDTQYF. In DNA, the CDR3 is TGTGCCAGCTCACCACTTACGGGAATGTATATGGGAAGCACAGATACGCAGTATTTT.

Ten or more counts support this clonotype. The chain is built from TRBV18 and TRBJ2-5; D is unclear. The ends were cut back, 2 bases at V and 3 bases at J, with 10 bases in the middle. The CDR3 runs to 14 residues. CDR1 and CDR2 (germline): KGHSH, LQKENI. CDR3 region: CASSPGGQKETQYF. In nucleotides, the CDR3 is TGTGCCAGCTCACCAGGTGGCCAGAAAGAGACCCAGTACTTC.